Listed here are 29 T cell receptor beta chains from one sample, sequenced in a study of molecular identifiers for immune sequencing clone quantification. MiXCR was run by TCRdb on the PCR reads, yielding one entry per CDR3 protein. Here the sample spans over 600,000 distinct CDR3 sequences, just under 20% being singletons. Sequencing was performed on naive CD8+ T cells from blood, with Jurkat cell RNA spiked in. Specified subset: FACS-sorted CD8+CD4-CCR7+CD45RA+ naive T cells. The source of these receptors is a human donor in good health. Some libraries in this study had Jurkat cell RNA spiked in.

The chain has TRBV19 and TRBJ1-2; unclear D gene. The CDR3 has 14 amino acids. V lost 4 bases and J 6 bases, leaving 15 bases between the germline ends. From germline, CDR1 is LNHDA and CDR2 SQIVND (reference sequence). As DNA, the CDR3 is TGTGCCAGTAGTAGCGGGAGCCCACTTCATGGCTACACCTTC. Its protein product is CASSSGSPLHGYTF.

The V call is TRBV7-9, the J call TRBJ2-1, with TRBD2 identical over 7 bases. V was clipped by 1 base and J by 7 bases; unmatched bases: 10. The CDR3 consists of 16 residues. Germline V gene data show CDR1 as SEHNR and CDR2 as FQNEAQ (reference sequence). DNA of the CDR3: TGTGCCAGCAGCTTAGGGGTCCTCGGGAGGAATAATGAGCAGTTCTTC. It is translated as CASSLGVLGRNNEQFF.

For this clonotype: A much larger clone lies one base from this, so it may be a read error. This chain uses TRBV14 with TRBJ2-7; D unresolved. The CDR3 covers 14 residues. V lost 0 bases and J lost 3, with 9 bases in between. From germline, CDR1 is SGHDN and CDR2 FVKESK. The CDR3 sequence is CASSQEQTLYEQYF. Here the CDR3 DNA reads TGTGCCAGCAGCCAAGAACAAACCCTCTACGAGCAGTACTTC.

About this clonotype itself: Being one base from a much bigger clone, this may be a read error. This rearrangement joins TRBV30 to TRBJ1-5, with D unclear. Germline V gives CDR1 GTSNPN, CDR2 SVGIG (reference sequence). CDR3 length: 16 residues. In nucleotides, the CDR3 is TGTGCCTGGAGCCCTCAGTTGGGAAGAAGCAATCAGCCCCGGCATTTT. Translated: CAWSPQLGRSNQPRHF.

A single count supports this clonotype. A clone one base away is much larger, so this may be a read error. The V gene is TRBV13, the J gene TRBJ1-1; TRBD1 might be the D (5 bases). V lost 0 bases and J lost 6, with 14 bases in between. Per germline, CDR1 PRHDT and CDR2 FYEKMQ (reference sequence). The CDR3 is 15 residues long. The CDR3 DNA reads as TGTGCCAGCAGCTTAGGCCTCCACGGGGCGGCTGAAGCTTTCTTT. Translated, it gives CASSLGLHGAAEAFF.

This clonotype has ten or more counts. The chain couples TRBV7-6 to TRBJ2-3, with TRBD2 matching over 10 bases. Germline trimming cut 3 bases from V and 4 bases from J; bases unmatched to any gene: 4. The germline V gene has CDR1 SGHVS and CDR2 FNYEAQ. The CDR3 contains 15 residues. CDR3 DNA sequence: TGTGCCAGCAGCTTGTCTAGCGGGAGAGCAGATACGCAGTATTTT. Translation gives CASSLSSGRADTQYF.

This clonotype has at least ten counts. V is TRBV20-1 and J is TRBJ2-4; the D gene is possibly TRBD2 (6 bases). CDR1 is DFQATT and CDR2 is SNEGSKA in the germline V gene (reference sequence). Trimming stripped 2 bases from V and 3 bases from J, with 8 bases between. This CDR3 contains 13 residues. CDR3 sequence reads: CSARQEGKNIQYF. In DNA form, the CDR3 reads TGCAGTGCTAGACAGGAGGGCAAAAACATTCAGTACTTC.

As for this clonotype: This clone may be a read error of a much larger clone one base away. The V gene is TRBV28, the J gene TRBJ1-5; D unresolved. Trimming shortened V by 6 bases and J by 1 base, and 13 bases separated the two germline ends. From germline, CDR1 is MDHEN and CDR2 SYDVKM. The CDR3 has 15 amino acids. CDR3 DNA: TGTGCCAGCAGCTCCCGACAATGGAGCAATCAGCCCCAGCATTTT. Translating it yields CASSSRQWSNQPQHF.

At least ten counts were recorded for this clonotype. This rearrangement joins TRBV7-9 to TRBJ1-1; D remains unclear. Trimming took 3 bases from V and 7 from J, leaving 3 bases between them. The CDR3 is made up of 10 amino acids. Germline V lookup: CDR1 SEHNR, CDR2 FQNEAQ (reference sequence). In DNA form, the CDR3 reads TGTGCCAGCAGCTTCTATGAAGCTTTCTTT. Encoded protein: CASSFYEAFF.

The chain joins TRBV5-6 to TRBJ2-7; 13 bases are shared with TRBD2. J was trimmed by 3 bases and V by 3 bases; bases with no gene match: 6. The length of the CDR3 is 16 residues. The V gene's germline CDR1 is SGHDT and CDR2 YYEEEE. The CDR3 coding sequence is TGTGCCAGCAGCTGGGGACTAGCGGGAAGGGTCTACGAGCAGTACTTC. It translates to CASSWGLAGRVYEQYF.

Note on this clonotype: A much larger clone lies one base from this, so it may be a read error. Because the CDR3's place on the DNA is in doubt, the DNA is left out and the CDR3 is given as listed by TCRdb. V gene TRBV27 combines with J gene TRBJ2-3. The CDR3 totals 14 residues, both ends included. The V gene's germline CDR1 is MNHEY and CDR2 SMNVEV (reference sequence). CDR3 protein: CASSTSAVGDTQYF.

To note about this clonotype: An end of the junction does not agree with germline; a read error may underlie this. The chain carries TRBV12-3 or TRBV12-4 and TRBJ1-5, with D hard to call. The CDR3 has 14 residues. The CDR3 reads CASSFKLHRRPRHF. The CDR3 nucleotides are TGTGCCAGCAGCTTCAAATTACATCGACGGCCCCGGCATTTT.

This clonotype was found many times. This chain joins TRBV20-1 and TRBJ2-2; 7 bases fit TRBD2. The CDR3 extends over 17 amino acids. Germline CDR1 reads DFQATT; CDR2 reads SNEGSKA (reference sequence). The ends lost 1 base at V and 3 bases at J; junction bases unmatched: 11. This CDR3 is CSARVGMGGSDTGELFF. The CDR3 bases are TGCAGTGCTAGAGTTGGTATGGGGGGGTCGGACACCGGGGAGCTGTTTTTT.

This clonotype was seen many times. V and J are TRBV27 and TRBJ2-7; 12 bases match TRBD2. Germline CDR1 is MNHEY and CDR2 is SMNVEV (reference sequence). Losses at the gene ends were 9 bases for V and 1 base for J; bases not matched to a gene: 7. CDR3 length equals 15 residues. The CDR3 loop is CASSPTSGGSYEQYF. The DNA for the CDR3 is TGTGCCAGTAGTCCGACTAGCGGGGGATCCTACGAGCAGTACTTC.

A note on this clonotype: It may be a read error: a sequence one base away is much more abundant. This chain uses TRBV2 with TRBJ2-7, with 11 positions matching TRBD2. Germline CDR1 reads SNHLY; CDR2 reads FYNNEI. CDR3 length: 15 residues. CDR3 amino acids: CAGSAGTSGSYEQYF. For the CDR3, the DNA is TGTGCCGGCAGTGCGGGGACTAGCGGATCCTACGAGCAGTACTTC.

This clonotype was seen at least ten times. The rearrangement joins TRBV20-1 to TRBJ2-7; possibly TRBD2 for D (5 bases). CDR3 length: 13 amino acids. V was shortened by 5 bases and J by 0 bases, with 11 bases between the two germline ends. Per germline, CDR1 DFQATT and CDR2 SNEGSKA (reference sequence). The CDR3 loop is CSARSGGSYEQYF. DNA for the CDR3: TGCAGTGCTCGATCCGGAGGCTCCTACGAGCAGTACTTC.

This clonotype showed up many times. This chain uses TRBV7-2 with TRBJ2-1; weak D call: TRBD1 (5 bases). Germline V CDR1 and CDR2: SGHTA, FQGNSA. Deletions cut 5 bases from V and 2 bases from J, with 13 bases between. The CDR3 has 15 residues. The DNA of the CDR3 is TGTGCCAGCAGCATTGGGGCGATTCCCTACAATGAGCAGTTCTTC. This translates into CASSIGAIPYNEQFF. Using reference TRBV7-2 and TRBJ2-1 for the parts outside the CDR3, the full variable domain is GAGVSQSPSNKVTEKGKDVELRCDPISGHTALYWYRQSLGQGLEFLIYFQGNSAPDKSGLPSDRFSAERTGGSVSTLTIQRTQQEDSAVYLCASSIGAIPYNEQFFGPGTRLTVL.

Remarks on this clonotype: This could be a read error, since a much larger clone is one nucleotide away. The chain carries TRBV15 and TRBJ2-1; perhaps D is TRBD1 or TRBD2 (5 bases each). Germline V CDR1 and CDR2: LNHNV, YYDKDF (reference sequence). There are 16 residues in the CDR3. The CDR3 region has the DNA TGTGTCACCAGCAGAGCGCACGGGTTGGGGGACAATGAGCAGTTCTTC. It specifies CVTSRAHGLGDNEQFF. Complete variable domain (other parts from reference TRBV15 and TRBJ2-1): DAMVIQNPRYQVTQFGKPVTLSCSQTLNHNVMYWYQQKSSQAPKLLFHYYDKDFNNEADTPDNFQSRRPNTSFCFLDIRSPGLGDTAMYLCVTSRAHGLGDNEQFFGPGTRLTVL.

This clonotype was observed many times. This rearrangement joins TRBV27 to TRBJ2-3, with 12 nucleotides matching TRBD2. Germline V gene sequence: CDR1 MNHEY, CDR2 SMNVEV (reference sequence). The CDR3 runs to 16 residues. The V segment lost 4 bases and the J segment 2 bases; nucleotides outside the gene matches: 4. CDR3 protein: CASSSTSGGSTDTQYF. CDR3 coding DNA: TGTGCCAGCAGTTCGACTAGCGGGGGCTCCACAGATACGCAGTATTTT.

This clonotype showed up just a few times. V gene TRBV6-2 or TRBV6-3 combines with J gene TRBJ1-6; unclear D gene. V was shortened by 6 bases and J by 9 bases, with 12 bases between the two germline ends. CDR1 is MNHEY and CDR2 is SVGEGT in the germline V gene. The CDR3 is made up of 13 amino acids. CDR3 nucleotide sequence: TGTGCCAGCAGAGACCCTAACCTTTCACCCCTCCACTTT. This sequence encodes CASRDPNLSPLHF.

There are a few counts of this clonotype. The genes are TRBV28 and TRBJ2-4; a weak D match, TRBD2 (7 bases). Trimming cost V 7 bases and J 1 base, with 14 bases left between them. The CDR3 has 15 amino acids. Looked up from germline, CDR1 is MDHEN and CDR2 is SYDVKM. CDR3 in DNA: TGTGCCAGCAACGTAGAGGGGGGGGCCAAAAACATTCAGTACTTC. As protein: CASNVEGGAKNIQYF.

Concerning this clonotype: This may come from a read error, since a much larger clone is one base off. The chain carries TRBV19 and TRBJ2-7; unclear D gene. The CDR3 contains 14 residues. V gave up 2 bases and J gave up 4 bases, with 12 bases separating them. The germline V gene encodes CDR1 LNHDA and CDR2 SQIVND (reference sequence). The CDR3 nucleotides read TGTGCCAGTAGTATACAAGTGGGATCTTACGAGCAGTACTTC. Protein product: CASSIQVGSYEQYF.

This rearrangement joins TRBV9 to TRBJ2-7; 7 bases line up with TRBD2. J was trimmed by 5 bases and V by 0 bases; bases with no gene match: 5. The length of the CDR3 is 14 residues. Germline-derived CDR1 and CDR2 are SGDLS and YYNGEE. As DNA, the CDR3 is TGTGCCAGCAGCGTAGGGGGGGGGGTCCACGAGCAGTACTTC. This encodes CASSVGGGVHEQYF.

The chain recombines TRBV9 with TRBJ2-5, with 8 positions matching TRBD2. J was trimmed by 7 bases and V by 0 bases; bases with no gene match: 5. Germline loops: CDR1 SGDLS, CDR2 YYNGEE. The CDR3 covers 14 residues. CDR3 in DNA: TGTGCCAGCAGCGTAGGAGCGGGAGCCTCGACCCAGTACTTC. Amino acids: CASSVGAGASTQYF.

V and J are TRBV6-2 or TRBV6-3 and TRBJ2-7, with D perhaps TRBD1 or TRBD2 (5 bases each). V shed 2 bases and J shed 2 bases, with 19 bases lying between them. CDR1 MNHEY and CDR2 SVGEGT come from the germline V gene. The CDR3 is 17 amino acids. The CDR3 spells CASSYDRRSGSPYEQYF. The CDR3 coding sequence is TGTGCCAGCAGTTACGATCGGAGGTCAGGGTCTCCCTACGAGCAGTACTTC.

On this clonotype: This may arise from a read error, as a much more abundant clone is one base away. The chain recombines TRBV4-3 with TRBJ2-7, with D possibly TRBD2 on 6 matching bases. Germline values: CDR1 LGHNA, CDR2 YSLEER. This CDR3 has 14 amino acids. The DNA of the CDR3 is TGCTCCAGCAGCCAGACCGGGACTCAATACGAGCAGTACTTC. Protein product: CSSSQTGTQYEQYF.

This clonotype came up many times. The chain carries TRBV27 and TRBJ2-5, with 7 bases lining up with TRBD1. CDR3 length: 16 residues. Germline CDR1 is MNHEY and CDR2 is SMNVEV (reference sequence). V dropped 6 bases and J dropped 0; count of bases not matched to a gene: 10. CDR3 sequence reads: CASRLIWDRNQETQYF. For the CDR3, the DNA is TGTGCCAGCAGACTCATATGGGACAGAAACCAAGAGACCCAGTACTTC.

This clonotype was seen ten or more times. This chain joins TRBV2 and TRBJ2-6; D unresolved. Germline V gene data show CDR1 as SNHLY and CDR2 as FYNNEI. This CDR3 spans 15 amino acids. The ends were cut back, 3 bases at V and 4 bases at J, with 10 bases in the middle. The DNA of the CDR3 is TGTGCCAGCAGTGACCCCAGAAGAGGGGCCAACGTCCTGACTTTC. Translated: CASSDPRRGANVLTF. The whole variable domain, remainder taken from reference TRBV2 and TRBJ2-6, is EPEVTQTPSHQVTQMGQEVILRCVPISNHLYFYWYRQILGQKVEFLVSFYNNEISEKSEIFDDQFSVERPDGSNFTLKIRSTKLEDSAMYFCASSDPRRGANVLTFGAGSRLTVL.

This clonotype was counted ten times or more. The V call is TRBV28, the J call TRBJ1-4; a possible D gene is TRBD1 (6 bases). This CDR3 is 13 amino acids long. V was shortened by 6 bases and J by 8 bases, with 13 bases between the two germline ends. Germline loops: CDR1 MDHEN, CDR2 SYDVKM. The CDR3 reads CASRQGLGEKLFF. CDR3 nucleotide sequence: TGTGCCAGCAGACAGGGTTTAGGGGAAAAACTGTTTTTT.